Given below is one TCR beta chain in context. This sample stems from a study of blood T cell repertoires in COVID-19. In the study overall: Specimens from acute and convalescent COVID-19 originated in the United States, Italy and Spain. From T cells, B-cell-depleted T cells, or PBMCs came the material, which was cDNA or gDNA.

The CDR3 consists of 15 residues. Germline V gives CDR1 WSHSY, CDR2 SAAADI. The germline V and J ends were trimmed by 6 bases and 2 bases, with 16 bases remaining between them. Authors' data handling: From reference gene primer amplification, estimates of nucleated cell counts were derived. Clones were read by immunoSEQ multiplex PCR, and TCRdb kept only the in-frame ones, dropping some. D and trimming come from the DNA, and the V and J calls and clone size come from that table. The sample holds roughly 110,000 clones; around 92% are singletons and the top ten take 4.9%. This sequence originates from a man aged 35-49 years with active or convalescent COVID-19. The sample taken for sequencing was peripheral blood. V and J are TRBV10-2 and TRBJ1-2, with a possible D match to TRBD1 (5 bases). CDR3 DNA: TGCGCCAGCAGCCGGACCGCGGGGGGAAACTATGGCTACACCTTC. Encoded protein: CASSRTAGGNYGYTF.